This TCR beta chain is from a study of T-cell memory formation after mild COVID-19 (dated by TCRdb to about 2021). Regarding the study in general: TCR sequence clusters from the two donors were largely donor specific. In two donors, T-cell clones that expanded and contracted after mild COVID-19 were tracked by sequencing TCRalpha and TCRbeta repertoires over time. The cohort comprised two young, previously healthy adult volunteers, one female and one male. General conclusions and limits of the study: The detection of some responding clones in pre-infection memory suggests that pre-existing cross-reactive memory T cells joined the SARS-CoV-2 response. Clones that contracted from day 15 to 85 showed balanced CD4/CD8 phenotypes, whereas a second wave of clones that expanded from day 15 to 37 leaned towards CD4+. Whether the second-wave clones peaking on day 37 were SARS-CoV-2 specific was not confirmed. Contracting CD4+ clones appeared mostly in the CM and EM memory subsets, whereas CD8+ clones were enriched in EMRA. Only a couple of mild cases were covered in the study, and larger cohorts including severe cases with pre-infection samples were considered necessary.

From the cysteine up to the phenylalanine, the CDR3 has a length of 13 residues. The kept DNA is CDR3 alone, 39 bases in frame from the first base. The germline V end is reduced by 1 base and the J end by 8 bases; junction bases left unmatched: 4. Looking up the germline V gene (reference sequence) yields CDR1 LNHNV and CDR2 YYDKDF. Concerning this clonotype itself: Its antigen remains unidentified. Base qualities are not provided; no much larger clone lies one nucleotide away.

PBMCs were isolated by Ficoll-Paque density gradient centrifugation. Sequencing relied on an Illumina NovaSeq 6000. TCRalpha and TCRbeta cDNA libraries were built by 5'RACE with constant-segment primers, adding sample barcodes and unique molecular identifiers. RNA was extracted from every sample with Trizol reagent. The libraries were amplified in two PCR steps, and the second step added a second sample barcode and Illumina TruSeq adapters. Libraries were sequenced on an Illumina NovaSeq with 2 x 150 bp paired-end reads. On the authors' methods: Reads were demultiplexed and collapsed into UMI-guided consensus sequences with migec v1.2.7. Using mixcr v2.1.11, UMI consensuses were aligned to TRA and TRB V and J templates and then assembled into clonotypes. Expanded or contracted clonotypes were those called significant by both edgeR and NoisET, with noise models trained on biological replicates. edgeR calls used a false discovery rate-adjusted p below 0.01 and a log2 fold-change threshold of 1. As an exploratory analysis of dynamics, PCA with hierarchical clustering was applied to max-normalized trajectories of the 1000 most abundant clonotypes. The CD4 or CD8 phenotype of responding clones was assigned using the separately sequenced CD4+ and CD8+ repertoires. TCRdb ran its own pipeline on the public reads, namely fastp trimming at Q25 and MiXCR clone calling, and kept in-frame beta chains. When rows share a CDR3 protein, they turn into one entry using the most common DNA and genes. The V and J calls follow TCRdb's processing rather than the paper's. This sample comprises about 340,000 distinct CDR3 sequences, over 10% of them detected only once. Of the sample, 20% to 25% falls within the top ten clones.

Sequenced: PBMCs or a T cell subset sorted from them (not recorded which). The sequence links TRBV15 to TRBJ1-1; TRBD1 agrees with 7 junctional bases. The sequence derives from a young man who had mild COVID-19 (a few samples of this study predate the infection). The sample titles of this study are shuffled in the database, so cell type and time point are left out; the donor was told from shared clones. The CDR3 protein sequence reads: CATSRGAGGEAFF. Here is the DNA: TGTGCCACCAGCAGAGGCGCAGGGGGGGAAGCTTTCTTT.